The entry below gives a single TCR beta chain sequence along with its context. This specimen belongs to a study of blood T cell repertoires in COVID-19. About the research overall: Whether acute or convalescent, the COVID-19 samples came from the United States, Italy and Spain.

Assay: immunoSEQ multiplex PCR; the TCRdb copy retains only in-frame clones and omits some. The sample consists of about 69,000 clones, roughly four fifths of them appearing once. The Seattle site enrolled patients during active infection and followed them longitudinally. Sequences were obtained from peripheral blood. This TCR came from a middle-aged man with COVID-19, enrolled during active disease.

The CDR3 nucleotides read TGTGCCAGCAGCTTAGTGGCCAGGGGGCCCTACAATGAGCAGTTCTTC. It is translated as CASSLVARGPYNEQFF. The rearrangement links TRBV7-9 to TRBJ2-1; the match to TRBD1 covers 8 bases. V shed 1 base and J 2 bases; nucleotides not matched to a gene: 4. Germline loops: CDR1 SEHNR, CDR2 FQNEAQ (reference sequence). This CDR3 is 16 amino acids long.